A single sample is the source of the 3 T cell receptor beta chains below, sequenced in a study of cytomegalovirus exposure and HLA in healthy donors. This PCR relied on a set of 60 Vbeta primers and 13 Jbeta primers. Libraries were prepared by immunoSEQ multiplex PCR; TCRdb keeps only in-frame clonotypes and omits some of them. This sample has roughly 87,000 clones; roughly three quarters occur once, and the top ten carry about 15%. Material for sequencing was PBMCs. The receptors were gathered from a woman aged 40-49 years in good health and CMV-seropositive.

The DNA of the CDR3 is TGTGCCAGTAGCCATCGGGGACAGGGATCCTACGAGCAGTACTTC. This encodes CASSHRGQGSYEQYF. The chain employs TRBV19 and TRBJ2-7, with 9 nucleotides matching TRBD1. Germline V gene sequence: CDR1 LNHDA, CDR2 SQIVND (reference sequence). After removal of 6 bases from V and 1 base from J, the junction contained 7 bases not matched to a gene. The CDR3 runs to 15 residues.

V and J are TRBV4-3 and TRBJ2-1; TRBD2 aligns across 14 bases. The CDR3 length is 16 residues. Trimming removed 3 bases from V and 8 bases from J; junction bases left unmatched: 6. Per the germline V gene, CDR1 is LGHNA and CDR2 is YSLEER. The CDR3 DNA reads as TGCGCCAGCAGCCAGAGGGAGGGACTAGCGGGAGATGAGCAGTTCTTC. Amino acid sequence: CASSQREGLAGDEQFF.

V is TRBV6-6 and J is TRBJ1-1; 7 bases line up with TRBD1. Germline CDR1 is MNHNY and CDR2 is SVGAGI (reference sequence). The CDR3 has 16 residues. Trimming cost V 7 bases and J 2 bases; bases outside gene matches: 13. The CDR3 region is CASNNRAGQSNTEAFF. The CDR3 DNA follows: TGTGCCAGCAACAATCGGGCGGGACAGAGCAACACTGAAGCTTTCTTT.